Listed here are 16 T cell receptor beta chains from one sample, sequenced in a study of cytomegalovirus exposure and HLA in healthy donors. The PCR used 60 Vbeta and 13 Jbeta primers. Here immunoSEQ multiplex PCR was the method, and the copy in TCRdb shows in-frame clones only, minus some. Of hundreds of thousands of clones listed, just over 70% are singletons. The sequenced material came from PBMCs. Receptors were obtained from a female donor in good health and CMV-seronegative.

The gene calls are TRBV10-3 and TRBJ2-1; TRBD1 aligns across 10 bases. Per the germline V gene, CDR1 is ENHRY and CDR2 is SYGVKD. V trimming: 6 bases; J trimming: 7 bases; junction bases outside the gene matches: 9. The CDR3 totals 15 residues. The CDR3 region has the DNA TGTGCCATCAGGGATTCCGGACAGGGGGAAAATGAGCAGTTCTTC. Its translation: CAIRDSGQGENEQFF.

The chain employs TRBV5-6 and TRBJ2-6; TRBD1 might be the D (5 bases). The CDR3 consists of 16 residues. The V gene's germline CDR1 is SGHDT and CDR2 YYEEEE. This CDR3 reads CAPAQVGVSGANVLTF. CDR3 nucleotides: TGTGCTCCAGCACAGGTGGGTGTCTCTGGGGCCAACGTCCTGACTTTC.

This chain uses TRBV10-3 with TRBJ2-1, with 15 nucleotides matching TRBD2. Germline trimming cut 4 bases from V and 4 bases from J; bases unmatched to any gene: 2. The CDR3 consists of 16 residues. Germline V gene sequence: CDR1 ENHRY, CDR2 SYGVKD. In nucleotides, the CDR3 is TGTGCCATCAGTGGGACTAGCGGGAGGGGTTACAATGAGCAGTTCTTC. Its translation: CAISGTSGRGYNEQFF.

The CDR3 DNA is TGTGCCAGCCCTCCCCCCCTAGTCCCGAACACTGAAGCTTTCTTT. Protein: CASPPPLVPNTEAFF. This sequence joins TRBV28 and TRBJ1-1; D gene uncertain. The CDR3 length is 15 residues. V gave up 8 bases and J gave up 1 base, with 17 bases separating them. The germline gives CDR1 MDHEN, CDR2 SYDVKM.

The chain combines TRBV6-5 with TRBJ2-1; TRBD2 agrees at 7 bases. With 6 bases clipped from V and 9 bases from J, the junction kept 5 bases outside the gene matches. This CDR3 comprises 12 residues. Germline loops: CDR1 MNHEY, CDR2 SVGAGI. This CDR3 is CASSPGGPEQFF. The DNA for the CDR3 is TGTGCCAGCAGCCCGGGGGGTCCTGAGCAGTTCTTC.

This clone was seen a handful of times. J is TRBJ2-5 and V is TRBV15, with D possibly TRBD1 on 6 matching bases. V was shortened by 3 bases and J by 0 bases, with 20 bases between the two germline ends. Germline CDR1 and CDR2: LNHNV and YYDKDF (reference sequence). The CDR3 is made up of 18 amino acids. The CDR3 loop reads CATSSPVLDSDYQETQYF. CDR3 bases: TGTGCCACCAGCAGCCCAGTGCTGGACAGCGACTACCAAGAGACCCAGTACTTC.

The chain links TRBV7-9 to TRBJ2-7; 7 bases map to TRBD2. Losses at the gene ends were 7 bases for V and 2 bases for J; bases not matched to a gene: 5. The CDR3 covers 13 residues. Germline values: CDR1 SEHNR, CDR2 FQNEAQ (reference sequence). The CDR3 region is CASILAGAYEQYF. The CDR3 DNA reads TGTGCCAGCATTCTGGCGGGGGCCTACGAGCAGTACTTC.

CDR3 protein: CASSLGGSNQPQHF. The CDR3 DNA reads as TGTGCCAGCAGCTTGGGAGGAAGCAATCAGCCCCAGCATTTT. This sequence joins TRBV5-5 and TRBJ1-5; D not resolved. Trimming left V 0 bases short and J 1 base short, with 5 bases between. Germline CDR1 and CDR2: SGHKS and YYEKEE (reference sequence). The CDR3 totals 14 residues.

CDR3 DNA: TGTGCCATCAGTGCCGTGGCGGGAGGGGAGAAAAACATTCAGTACTTC. It specifies CAISAVAGGEKNIQYF. The chain joins TRBV10-3 to TRBJ2-4; 9 bases are shared with TRBD2. The V and J ends lost 4 bases and 4 bases, in that order; junction bases with no gene match: 8. CDR3 length equals 16 residues. Germline values: CDR1 ENHRY, CDR2 SYGVKD.

The CDR3 reads CASSYSIPGRGELFF. CDR3 sequence (DNA): TGTGCCAGCAGTTACTCGATTCCCGGGAGGGGGGAGCTGTTTTTT. V usage is TRBV6-5 and J usage is TRBJ2-2; 7 nucleotides agree with TRBD2. After removal of 0 bases from V and 8 bases from J, the junction contained 6 bases not matched to a gene. The CDR3 sequence is 15 residues long. CDR1 is MNHEY and CDR2 is SVGAGI in the germline V gene.

V gene TRBV5-1 combines with J gene TRBJ1-1; 8 bases map to TRBD1. The V gene end was trimmed by 4 bases and the J gene end by 1 base; junction bases not matched to a gene: 18. This CDR3 contains 19 residues. Germline lookup yields CDR1 SGHRS and CDR2 YFSETQ. The CDR3 spells CASSAVQGEQGVGNTEAFF. The CDR3 DNA follows: TGCGCCAGCAGCGCTGTACAGGGGGAACAGGGAGTCGGGAACACTGAAGCTTTCTTT.

The V gene is TRBV15, the J gene TRBJ1-3; TRBD1 might be the D (6 bases). Trimming removed 4 bases from V and 0 bases from J, with 10 bases in between. The CDR3 is made up of 15 amino acids. CDR1 and CDR2 from the germline V gene are LNHNV and YYDKDF (reference sequence). The CDR3 reads CATSKTGLSGNTIYF. In DNA, the CDR3 is TGTGCCACCAGCAAAACAGGGCTCTCTGGAAACACCATATATTTT.

The rearrangement links TRBV6-1 to TRBJ2-1, with 12 bases matching TRBD2. The CDR3 extends over 15 amino acids. V gave up 6 bases and J gave up 4 bases; unmatched junction bases: 4. CDR1 MNHNS and CDR2 SASEGT come from the germline V gene. Here the CDR3 reads CASSPGLAGYNEQFF. The DNA for the CDR3 is TGTGCCAGCAGCCCGGGACTAGCGGGTTACAATGAGCAGTTCTTC.

The chain employs TRBV7-8 and TRBJ2-7; D perhaps matches TRBD1 (6 bases). The V end was cut by 1 base, the J end by 6 bases, with 13 bases between. This CDR3 has 14 residues. The germline gives CDR1 SGHVS, CDR2 FQNEAQ. The CDR3 sequence: CASSLDSLGGEQYF. The CDR3 coding sequence is TGTGCCAGCAGCTTAGACAGCCTAGGGGGCGAGCAGTACTTC. Together with reference TRBV7-8 and TRBJ2-7, the CDR3 gives the full variable domain: GAGVSQSPRYKVAKRGQDVALRCDPISGHVSLFWYQQALGQGPEFLTYFQNEAQLDKSGLPSDRFFAERPEGSVSTLKIQRTQQEDSAVYLCASSLDSLGGEQYFGPGTRLTVT.

V is TRBV4-1 and J is TRBJ2-4; the D is unclear. Trimming took off 0 bases at V and 9 bases at J, with 9 bases between the two ends. Germline CDR1 reads MGHRA; CDR2 reads YSYEKL. The CDR3 is 13 residues long. The CDR3 DNA sequence: TGCGCCAGCAGCCAAGACCCCACGGGCATTCAGTACTTC. Its protein product is CASSQDPTGIQYF.

This clone has more than one count but fewer than ten. The chain recombines TRBV29-1 with TRBJ2-7; 7 bases agree with TRBD2. This CDR3 is 12 amino acids long. The trim removed 8 bases at V and 5 bases at J, leaving 9 bases unmatched. Germline V gene sequence: CDR1 SQVTM, CDR2 ANQGSEA. The CDR3 here is CSTFSGIDEQYF. Written as DNA, the CDR3 is TGCAGCACGTTCAGCGGGATAGACGAGCAGTACTTC.